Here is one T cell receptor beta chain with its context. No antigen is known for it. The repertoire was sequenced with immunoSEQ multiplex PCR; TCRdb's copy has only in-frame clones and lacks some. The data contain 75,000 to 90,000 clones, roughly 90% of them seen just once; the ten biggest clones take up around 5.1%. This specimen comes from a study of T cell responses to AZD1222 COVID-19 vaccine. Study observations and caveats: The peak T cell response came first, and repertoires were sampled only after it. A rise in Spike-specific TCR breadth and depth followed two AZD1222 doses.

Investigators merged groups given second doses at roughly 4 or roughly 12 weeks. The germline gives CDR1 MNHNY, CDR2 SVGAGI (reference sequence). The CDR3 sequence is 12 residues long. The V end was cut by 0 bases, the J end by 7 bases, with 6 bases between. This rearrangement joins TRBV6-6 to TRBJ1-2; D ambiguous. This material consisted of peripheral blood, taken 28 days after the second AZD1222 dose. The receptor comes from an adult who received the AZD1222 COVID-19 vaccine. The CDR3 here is CASSYSGGGYTF. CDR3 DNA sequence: TGTGCCAGCAGTTACTCCGGAGGTGGCTACACCTTC.